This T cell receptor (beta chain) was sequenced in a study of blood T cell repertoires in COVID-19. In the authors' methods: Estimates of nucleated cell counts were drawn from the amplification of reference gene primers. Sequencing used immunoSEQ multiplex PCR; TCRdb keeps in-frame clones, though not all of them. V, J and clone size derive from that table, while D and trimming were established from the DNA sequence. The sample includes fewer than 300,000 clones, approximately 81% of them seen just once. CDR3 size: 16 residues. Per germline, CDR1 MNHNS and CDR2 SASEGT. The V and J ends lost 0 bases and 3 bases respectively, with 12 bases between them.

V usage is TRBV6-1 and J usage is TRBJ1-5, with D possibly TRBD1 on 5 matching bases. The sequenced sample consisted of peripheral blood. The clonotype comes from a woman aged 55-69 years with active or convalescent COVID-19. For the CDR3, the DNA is TGTGCCAGCAGTGAAGCCGGCAGGGTATACAATCAGCCCCAGCATTTT. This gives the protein CASSEAGRVYNQPQHF.